This entry is about one T cell receptor beta chain. This clonotype has just a few counts. Its recognized antigen is unknown. Base qualities are not recorded, but no much larger clone differs from it by a single base. The entry originates in a study of T cell repertoires in cytomegalovirus infection (dated by TCRdb to about 2019). Concerning the study at large: Donor HLA type was relevant to the analysis, as public TCR beta signatures indicated carriage of CMV infection together with the matching HLA type. Study-level results and caveats: In the ex vivo response, HLA-C-restricted CMV-specific TCR beta clonotypes were dominant, and in two of eight donors the single most frequent clonotype came from this HLA-C-restricted group. Cumulative frequency of public TCR beta family members discriminated carriers of CMV infection plus the relevant HLA type in this cohort and an independent roughly 330-donor cohort.

The sequencer listed for this sample is Illumina HiSeq 1500. TCRdb reprocessing: public reads trimmed at Q25 with fastp, clones called with MiXCR, in-frame beta chains kept. Entries are consolidated by CDR3 protein sequence, retaining the most common genes and DNA. The table for this sample lists more than 85,000 distinct CDR3 sequences; approximately 15% of them were counted only once. Around 8.2% of the sample is in the top ten clones. The clonotype was recovered from a human donor in good health (CMV status not recorded). Some clones in this sample may be carry-over from other donors' samples. Sequencing was carried out using PBMCs.

The CDR3 amino acid sequence is: CASFSGDNQPQHF. The DNA is as follows: TGTGCCAGTTTTTCAGGGGACAATCAGCCCCAGCATTTT. Recombination joined TRBV19 with TRBJ1-5; the best D guess is TRBD1, with 6 bases matching. Trimming takes 8 bases from V and 3 bases from J, and the germline ends sit 11 bases apart. Sequences LNHDA (CDR1) and SQIVND (CDR2) are obtained from the germline V gene (reference sequence). There are 13 amino acids in the CDR3, from cysteine to phenylalanine inclusive. CDR3 DNA is the only sequence kept; it has 39 bases, read in frame from the first base.